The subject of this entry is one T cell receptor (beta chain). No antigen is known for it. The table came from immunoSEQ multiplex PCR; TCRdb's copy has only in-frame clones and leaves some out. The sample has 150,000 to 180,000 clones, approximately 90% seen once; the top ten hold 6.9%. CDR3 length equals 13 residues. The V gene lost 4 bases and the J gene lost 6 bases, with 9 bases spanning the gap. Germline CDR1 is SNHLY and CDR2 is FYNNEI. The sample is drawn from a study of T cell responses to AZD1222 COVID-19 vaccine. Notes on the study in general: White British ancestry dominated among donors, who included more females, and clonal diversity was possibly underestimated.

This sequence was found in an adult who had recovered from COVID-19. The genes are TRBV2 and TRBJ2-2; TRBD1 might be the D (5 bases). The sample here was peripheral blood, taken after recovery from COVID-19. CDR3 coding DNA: TGTGCCAGCAGTGTAAGGGGTTCCGGGGAGCTGTTTTTT. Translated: CASSVRGSGELFF.